This TCR beta chain originates from a study of T cell responses to AZD1222 COVID-19 vaccine. Study background: Second-dose intervals of approximately 4 or approximately 12 weeks were pooled. Study outcomes and limitations: Vaccine-associated CD4 TCRs spanned spike, dominant at 160-218 and 743-854. Among the donors, most were white British and more were female, and clonal diversity was possibly underestimated.

This table comes from immunoSEQ multiplex PCR, and its TCRdb copy is limited to in-frame clones, with some not included. Here the sample spans more than 110,000 clones, about 93% being singletons. As for this clone: Its specificity is unknown.

The length of the CDR3 is 13 residues. Trimming removed 5 bases from V and 5 bases from J, with 12 bases in between. Germline-derived CDR1 and CDR2 are MNHNY and SVGAGI (reference sequence). The V gene is TRBV6-6, the J gene TRBJ1-1; TRBD1 might be the D (5 bases). The clonotype was recovered from an adult in good health. This material consisted of peripheral blood, taken on day 0 of AZD1222 vaccination. Here the CDR3 reads CASSDARETEAFF. CDR3 DNA sequence: TGTGCCAGCAGTGACGCCAGGGAAACTGAAGCTTTCTTT.